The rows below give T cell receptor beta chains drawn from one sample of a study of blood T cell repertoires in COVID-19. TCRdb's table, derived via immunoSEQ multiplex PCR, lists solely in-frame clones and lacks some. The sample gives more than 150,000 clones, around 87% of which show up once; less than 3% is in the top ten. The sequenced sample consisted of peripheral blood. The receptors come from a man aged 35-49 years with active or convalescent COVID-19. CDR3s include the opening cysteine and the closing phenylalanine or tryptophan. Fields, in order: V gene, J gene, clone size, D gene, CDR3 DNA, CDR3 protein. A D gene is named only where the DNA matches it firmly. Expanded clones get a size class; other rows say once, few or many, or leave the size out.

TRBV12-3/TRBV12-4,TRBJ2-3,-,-,TGTGCCAGCAGTTTGCACAATACGCAGTATTTT,CASSLHNTQYF
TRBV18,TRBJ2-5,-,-,TGTGCCAGCTCACCACCCGCCGGAGAGACCCAGTACTTC,CASSPPAGETQYF
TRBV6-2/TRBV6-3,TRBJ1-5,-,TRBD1,TGTGCCAGCAGTTTGACAGGGTTGGCGTATAGCAATCAGCCCCAGCATTTT,CASSLTGLAYSNQPQHF
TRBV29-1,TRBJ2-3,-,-,TGCAGCGTTCGGGACATCGTCAGAGATACGCAGTATTTT,CSVRDIVRDTQYF
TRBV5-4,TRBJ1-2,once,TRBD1,TGTGCCAGCAGCTCGGTGGACAGGGGCTTATTTGGCTACACCTTC,CASSSVDRGLFGYTF
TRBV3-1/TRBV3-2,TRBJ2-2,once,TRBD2,TGTGCCAGCAGCCTAGGACTAGCGGGGGGACGGGTACTGTTTTTT,CASSLGLAGGRVLFF
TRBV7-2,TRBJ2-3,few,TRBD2,TGTGCCAGCAGCTTCCTTAGCGGGGGGCGCACAGATACGCAGTATTTT,CASSFLSGGRTDTQYF
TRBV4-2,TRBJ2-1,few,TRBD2,TGTGCCAGCAGCGGGTCTAGCGGCCACAATGAGCAGTTCTTC,CASSGSSGHNEQFF
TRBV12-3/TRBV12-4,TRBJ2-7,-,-,TGTGCCAGCAGTTTCCCGGGTAACGAGCAGTACTTC,CASSFPGNEQYF
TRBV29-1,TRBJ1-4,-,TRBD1,TGCAGCGTTCGTACCGGGACAGGGGGCGAAAAACTGTTTTTT,CSVRTGTGGEKLFF
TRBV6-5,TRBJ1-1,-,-,TGTGCCAGCAGTCACCGCAGGGATCATACTGAAGCTTTCTTT,CASSHRRDHTEAFF
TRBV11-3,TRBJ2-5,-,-,TGTGCCAGCAGCTTAGTCAGGGACCAAGAGACCCAGTACTTC,CASSLVRDQETQYF
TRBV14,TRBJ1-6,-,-,TGTGCCAGCAGCCAATCGAGGTCGTGGAATTCACCCCTCCACTTT,CASSQSRSWNSPLHF
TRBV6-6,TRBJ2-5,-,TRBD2,TGTGCCAGCAGTATAAGACTAGCGGGGGCAGAGACCCAGTACTTC,CASSIRLAGAETQYF
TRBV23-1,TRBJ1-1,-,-,TGCGCCAGTTGGCCGGGACTAAACACTGAAGCTTTCTTT,CASWPGLNTEAFF
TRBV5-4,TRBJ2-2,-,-,TGTGCCAGCAGCTTACAGGGCACGAACACCGGGGAGCTGTTTTTT,CASSLQGTNTGELFF
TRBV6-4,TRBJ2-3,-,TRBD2,TGTGCCAGCAGCGAGCGGGGGCTTGAGGATACGCAGTATTTT,CASSERGLEDTQYF
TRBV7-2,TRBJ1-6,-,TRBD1,TGTGCCAGCAGCTCCGACAGGGCCCATTCACCCCTCCACTTT,CASSSDRAHSPLHF
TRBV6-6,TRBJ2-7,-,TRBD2,TGTGCCAGCAGTAGCGGGGGGGCGAACGAGCAGTACTTC,CASSSGGANEQYF
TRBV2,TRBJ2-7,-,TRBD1,TGTGCCAGCACCAAGACAAAGGGACAGGGGGCCGAGCAGTACTTC,CASTKTKGQGAEQYF
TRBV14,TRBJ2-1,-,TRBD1,TGTGCCAGCAGCCAAGCGACAGGGCCCTACAATGAGCAGTTCTTC,CASSQATGPYNEQFF
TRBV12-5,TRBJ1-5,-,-,TGTGCTAGTGGTTTGGCCCTACTCAATCAGCCCCAGCATTTT,CASGLALLNQPQHF
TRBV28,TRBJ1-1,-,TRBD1,TGTGCCAGCAGGCTCACAGGGGGTTATTTGAACACTGAAGCTTTCTTT,CASRLTGGYLNTEAFF
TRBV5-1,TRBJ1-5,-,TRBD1,TGCGCCAGCAGCTTGACAGGGGTCGGCAATCAGCCCCAGCATTTT,CASSLTGVGNQPQHF